Each of the 14 T cell receptor beta chains below was sequenced from the same sample in a study of cytotoxic CD8 clonotypes in ibrutinib-treated CLL. Some clones are missing from TCRdb's copy, which holds only in-frame ones; the method was immunoSEQ multiplex PCR. The sample comprises about 310,000 clones, around four fifths of which are singletons, and over 5% rests with the top ten. The starting material was PBMCs, obtained before ibrutinib treatment. The origin of the receptors is a human donor with chronic lymphocytic leukemia.

The chain recombines TRBV4-1 with TRBJ1-5; D is possibly TRBD1 (5 bases). This CDR3 is 15 amino acids long. With 1 base removed from V and 6 bases from J, the gap between germline ends came to 13 bases. Germline loops: CDR1 MGHRA, CDR2 YSYEKL. Here the CDR3 DNA reads TGCGCCAGCAGCCAAGCCCCAGGGTCTATTCAGCCCCAGCATTTT. Translating it yields CASSQAPGSIQPQHF.

This clone has just a few counts. This rearrangement joins TRBV6-5 to TRBJ2-5; D possibly uses TRBD1 or TRBD2 (5 bases each). Germline CDR1 and CDR2: MNHEY and SVGAGI. The CDR3 contains 11 residues. Trimming removed 5 bases at V and 9 bases at J, with 10 bases between. The CDR3 DNA follows: TGTGCCAGCAGTGCACAGGAGGCCCAGTACTTC. Translating gives CASSAQEAQYF.

This sequence joins TRBV4-3 and TRBJ2-7; D unresolved. The CDR3 is 14 residues long. Germline lookup yields CDR1 LGHNA and CDR2 YSLEER. Between the trimmed V and J ends, which lost 2 bases and 0 bases, there was a span of 8 bases. The CDR3 DNA reads as TGCGCCAGCAGCCAAACGGAGTTCTCCTACGAGCAGTACTTC. It yields the protein CASSQTEFSYEQYF.

This chain connects TRBV5-5 to TRBJ1-3; no reliable D call. Between the trimmed V and J ends, which lost 2 bases and 0 bases, there was a span of 12 bases. This CDR3 contains 16 residues. Germline CDR1 SGHKS, CDR2 YYEKEE (reference sequence). The CDR3 loop reads CASSLGIPSSGNTIYF. The CDR3 region has the DNA TGTGCCAGCAGCTTAGGCATCCCGAGCTCTGGAAACACCATATATTTT. The variable domain in full, completed from reference TRBV5-5 and TRBJ1-3, reads DAGVTQSPTHLIKTRGQQVTLRCSPISGHKSVSWYQQVLGQGPQFIFQYYEKEERGRGNFPDRFSARQFPNYSSELNVNALLLGDSALYLCASSLGIPSSGNTIYFGEGSWLTVV.

This clone has more than one count but fewer than ten. The chain uses TRBV15 and TRBJ2-3; TRBD2 might be the D (5 bases). CDR3 length equals 17 residues. The germline CDR1 and CDR2 sequences are LNHNV and YYDKDF (reference sequence). V dropped 0 bases and J dropped 1 base, with 14 bases sitting between them. The CDR3 region has the DNA TGTGCCACCAGCAGAGATCTAAGCGGCCTCGGCACAGATACGCAGTATTTT. It codes for CATSRDLSGLGTDTQYF. The variable domain in full, with the rest retrieved from reference TRBV15 and TRBJ2-3, is DAMVIQNPRYQVTQFGKPVTLSCSQTLNHNVMYWYQQKSSQAPKLLFHYYDKDFNNEADTPDNFQSRRPNTSFCFLDIRSPGLGDTAMYLCATSRDLSGLGTDTQYFGPGTRLTVL.

The chain has TRBV15 and TRBJ2-4, with TRBD1 matching 8 bases. CDR1 is LNHNV, CDR2 YYDKDF, per germline (reference sequence). This CDR3 has 16 residues. The ends lost 1 base at V and 9 bases at J; junction bases unmatched: 11. In DNA form, the CDR3 reads TGTGCCACCAGCAGAGCTCTCCCGGACAGGGCCGGCATTCAGTACTTC. This translates into CATSRALPDRAGIQYF.

The gene calls are TRBV7-9 and TRBJ2-2, with D possibly matching TRBD1 (6 bases). The CDR3 spans 14 residues. Germline CDR1 and CDR2: SEHNR and FQNEAQ (reference sequence). V gave up 6 bases and J gave up 8 bases, with 16 bases separating them. CDR3 amino acids: CASRSSGARGELFF. For the CDR3, the DNA is TGTGCCAGCAGGTCCTCAGGGGCTCGGGGGGAGCTGTTTTTT. The whole variable domain, remainder taken from reference TRBV7-9 and TRBJ2-2, is DTGVSQNPRHKITKRGQNVTFRCDPISEHNRLYWYRQTLGQGPEFLTYFQNEAQLEKSRLLSDRFSAERPKGSFSTLEIQRTEQGDSAMYLCASRSSGARGELFFGEGSRLTVL.

This clone was observed a handful of times. The rearrangement links TRBV7-8 to TRBJ2-7, with unresolved D. Germline V gene sequence: CDR1 SGHVS, CDR2 FQNEAQ. V was trimmed by 0 bases and J by 6 bases, leaving 9 bases between them. CDR3 size: 13 residues. CDR3 DNA sequence: TGTGCCAGCAGCTTAGCAGGGCACGGCGAGCAGTACTTC. Translation gives CASSLAGHGEQYF.

This rearrangement joins TRBV7-2 to TRBJ2-7; no clear D. Germline loops: CDR1 SGHTA, CDR2 FQGNSA. This CDR3 region has 13 residues. The V end lost 1 base, the J end lost 6 bases, and 10 bases lay between the germline ends. The CDR3 DNA is TGTGCCAGCAGCTTAGAACCAGGCTCCGAGCAGTACTTC. Protein: CASSLEPGSEQYF.

Note on this clone: Other DNA sequences in this sample translate to the same CDR3. The CDR3 spells CSASGGSYNEQFF. CDR3 bases: TGCAGCGCTAGCGGAGGCTCCTACAATGAGCAGTTCTTC. The chain has TRBV29-1 and TRBJ2-1, with 7 bases aligning to TRBD2. Germline assignment: CDR1 SQVTM and CDR2 ANQGSEA. The CDR3 is made up of 13 amino acids. J gave up 0 bases and V 7 bases, and 3 bases lay outside the gene matches.

The rearrangement joins TRBV7-2 to TRBJ1-2, with a possible D match to TRBD1 (5 bases). The ends were cut back, 4 bases at V and 5 bases at J, with 14 bases in the middle. The CDR3 runs to 14 residues. CDR1 SGHTA and CDR2 FQGNSA come from the germline V gene. CDR3 in DNA: TGTGCCAGCAGCTACCGGGACGCAGGATATGGCTACACCTTC. This gives the protein CASSYRDAGYGYTF. The full variable domain, in which reference TRBV7-2 and TRBJ1-2 provide the parts outside the CDR3, is GAGVSQSPSNKVTEKGKDVELRCDPISGHTALYWYRQSLGQGLEFLIYFQGNSAPDKSGLPSDRFSAERTGGSVSTLTIQRTQQEDSAVYLCASSYRDAGYGYTFGSGTRLTVV.

The chain recombines TRBV29-1 with TRBJ2-1; 11 bases are shared with TRBD2. The V segment lost 7 bases and the J segment 0 bases; nucleotides outside the gene matches: 11. Germline V gives CDR1 SQVTM, CDR2 ANQGSEA. The CDR3 has 17 amino acids. CDR3 coding DNA: TGCAGCGCCCAACTAGCGGGAGCCGGGTTCTCCTACAATGAGCAGTTCTTC. Its protein is CSAQLAGAGFSYNEQFF.

This clone has more than one count but fewer than ten. J is TRBJ2-1 and V is TRBV9; TRBD1 might be the D (6 bases). The CDR3 is made up of 16 amino acids. The germline V and J ends were trimmed by 0 bases and 7 bases, with 17 bases remaining between them. The germline V gene has CDR1 SGDLS and CDR2 YYNGEE. This CDR3 is CASSVGGGSMMNEQFF. The CDR3 DNA follows: TGTGCCAGCAGCGTAGGAGGGGGTTCTATGATGAATGAGCAGTTCTTC.

This rearrangement joins TRBV7-8 to TRBJ1-2; D not resolved. Between the trimmed V and J ends, which lost 1 base and 8 bases, there was a span of 17 bases. CDR1 is SGHVS and CDR2 is FQNEAQ in the germline V gene. The length of the CDR3 is 15 residues. DNA for the CDR3: TGTGCCAGCAGCTTAGAGGCAGGCCCCACGGGAGGCTACACCTTC. It yields the protein CASSLEAGPTGGYTF. The full variable domain, with the rest looked up from reference TRBV7-8 and TRBJ1-2, is GAGVSQSPRYKVAKRGQDVALRCDPISGHVSLFWYQQALGQGPEFLTYFQNEAQLDKSGLPSDRFFAERPEGSVSTLKIQRTQQEDSAVYLCASSLEAGPTGGYTFGSGTRLTVV.